The clone carrying this T cell receptor beta chain was counted between two and nine times. Gene and germline names: mouse. The CDR3 end is not reached by the read, which stops 4 residues before it; the germline J gene fills it in. These data come from a study of CD8+ T cells in alopecia areata. For the study at large: Skin-grafted approximately 6-10-week-old female C3H/HeJ mice received tissue from roughly 6-12-month-old C3H/HeJ donors with spontaneous alopecia.

cDNA serving as the sequencing template came from extracted, reverse transcribed RNA. Data came from immunoSEQ multiplex PCR; TCRdb stores just in-frame clones and leaves some out. Altogether around 100,000 clones were found in the sample, and no singletons occur. The germline V gene encodes CDR1 NSQYPW and CDR2 LRSPGD (reference sequence). The CDR3 sequence is 15 residues long. Sequencing was carried out using lesional skin. The receptor comes from a C3H/HeJ mouse with alopecia areata. For the strain, the MHC haplotype given is H2-k. The chain uses TRBV1 and TRBJ1-1, with a possible D match to TRBD1 (6 bases). The CDR3 here is CTCSAKTGGAGEVFF. CDR3 bases read: TGCACCTGCAGTGCAAAAACGGGGGGGGCGGGA.